This T cell receptor beta chain was documented in a study of regulatory T cells in long-lasting Graves disease. Combining iRepertoire HTBI primers with Arm-PCR of CDR3 regions, the authors built TCR beta libraries. A single record per CDR3 protein comes from TCRdb applying MiXCR to the multiplex PCR reads. The table records about 470,000 distinct CDR3 sequences, about 20% of them present only once. Germline CDR1 reads MGHRA; CDR2 reads YSYEKL. The CDR3 contains 12 residues. The V end was cut by 1 base, the J end by 5 bases, with 6 bases between. Time point indicated: persistent/refractory GD, antithyroid drugs over 5 years with positive TRAb. The TCR library used RNA extracted from PBMCs.

This chain links TRBV4-1 with TRBJ2-7, with D possibly being TRBD2 (6 bases). This TCR derives from a female donor with Graves disease. The sample in question was peripheral blood mononuclear cells (PBMCs), obtained when the disease was refractory, from a patient treated with antithyroid drugs. CDR3 sequence: CASSQGGDEQYF. CDR3 nucleotides: TGCGCCAGCAGCCAAGGGGGGGACGAGCAGTACTTC.